The entry that follows covers one T cell receptor beta chain sequence. Its antigen is currently unknown. The data were obtained in a study of CD8 T cells in ankylosing spondylitis. Study-level findings and limits: Reports of some motif variants in reactive arthritis synovial fluid and blood predate this one. Relatively scarce in peripheral blood, disease-linked clones were CD8+. Disease-linked clones were reportedly significantly enriched in matched ankylosing spondylitis synovial fluid. There was a TCR beta motif, made of several highly homologous variants, that appeared characteristic of ankylosing spondylitis blood.

Library preparation for TCR beta used quantitative 5'-RACE with molecular barcodes. TCRdb called the 5' RACE reads again in MiXCR, with one record for every CDR3 protein. In the table there are around 770,000 distinct CDR3 sequences, approximately 10% of which are singletons. Germline lookup yields CDR1 SGHRS and CDR2 YFSETQ. Trimming removed 2 bases from V and 5 bases from J, with 15 bases in between. The CDR3 is 15 residues long. Sequencing used blood, either unsorted or a sorted T cell fraction (not recorded which). The chain couples TRBV5-1 to TRBJ2-3; weak D call: TRBD1 (5 bases). The source is a male donor with ankylosing spondylitis. CDR3 DNA: TGCGCCAGCAGCTTCCGCCCTGTAGGGGAAGATACGCAGTATTTT. It yields the protein CASSFRPVGEDTQYF.